A selection of T cell receptor beta chains follows, all from one sample in a study of blood T cell repertoires in COVID-19. Sequencing used immunoSEQ multiplex PCR; TCRdb keeps in-frame clones, though not all of them. The sample records 250,000 or so clones, 80% to 90% being singletons. Sequenced material: PBMCs or T cells enriched from blood (not recorded which). These receptors all come from a woman in her thirties with acute COVID-19. CDR3s include the opening cysteine and the closing phenylalanine or tryptophan. Fields, in order: D gene, CDR3 length, clone size, J gene, V gene, CDR3 DNA, CDR3 protein. A D gene is named only where the DNA matches it firmly. A clone size is listed for some rows: how often the clone was seen (once, few, many), or a class if it is expanded.

D gene: .; CDR3 length: 13; clone size: .; J gene: TRBJ1-2; V gene: TRBV12-3/TRBV12-4; CDR3 DNA: TGTGCCAGCAGCCCCGGACAGTCCTATGGCTACACCTTC; CDR3 protein: CASSPGQSYGYTF
D gene: TRBD2; CDR3 length: 13; clone size: once; J gene: TRBJ2-7; V gene: TRBV11-2; CDR3 DNA: TGTGCCAGCAGCCACGGGGGGTACGACGGGCAGTACTTC; CDR3 protein: CASSHGGYDGQYF
D gene: .; CDR3 length: 13; clone size: .; J gene: TRBJ1-6; V gene: TRBV27; CDR3 DNA: TGTGCCAGCAGTACCAGACAGGATCGCGTCCTCCACTTT; CDR3 protein: CASSTRQDRVLHF
D gene: .; CDR3 length: 17; clone size: once; J gene: TRBJ1-6; V gene: TRBV13; CDR3 DNA: TGTGCCAGCAGCTTCCAGTCCGGGACAACCTATAATTCACCCCTCCACTTT; CDR3 protein: CASSFQSGTTYNSPLHF
D gene: TRBD2; CDR3 length: 16; clone size: .; J gene: TRBJ2-1; V gene: TRBV9; CDR3 DNA: TGTGCCAGCAGCTCAACGACTAGCCACAGCTACAATGAGCAGTTCTTC; CDR3 protein: CASSSTTSHSYNEQFF
D gene: .; CDR3 length: 15; clone size: .; J gene: TRBJ1-3; V gene: TRBV6-1; CDR3 DNA: TGTGCCAGCAGTGGAGCAGGGGTTACTGGAAACACCATATATTTT; CDR3 protein: CASSGAGVTGNTIYF
D gene: .; CDR3 length: 17; clone size: .; J gene: TRBJ1-2; V gene: TRBV5-5; CDR3 DNA: TGTGCCAGCAGTACAGCCGGGACACCGTTTACTAACTATGGCTACACCTTC; CDR3 protein: CASSTAGTPFTNYGYTF
D gene: .; CDR3 length: 16; clone size: .; J gene: TRBJ1-5; V gene: TRBV7-6; CDR3 DNA: TGTGCCAGCAGCCCCCTGGGGGGAGCCAGCAATCAGCCCCAGCATTTT; CDR3 protein: CASSPLGGASNQPQHF
D gene: TRBD1; CDR3 length: 16; clone size: .; J gene: TRBJ1-5; V gene: TRBV2; CDR3 DNA: TGTGCCAGCAGGAAGACAGGGGGTAGGGGCAATCAGCCCCAGCATTTT; CDR3 protein: CASRKTGGRGNQPQHF
D gene: TRBD1; CDR3 length: 16; clone size: .; J gene: TRBJ1-5; V gene: TRBV7-9; CDR3 DNA: TGTGCCAGCAGCTTAGCGGACAGGGCCGGCAATCAGCCCCAGCATTTT; CDR3 protein: CASSLADRAGNQPQHF
D gene: .; CDR3 length: 12; clone size: .; J gene: TRBJ2-7; V gene: TRBV7-9; CDR3 DNA: TGTGCCAGCAGCCCACCTATGCGCGAGCAGTACTTC; CDR3 protein: CASSPPMREQYF
D gene: .; CDR3 length: 13; clone size: .; J gene: TRBJ2-2; V gene: TRBV21-1; CDR3 DNA: TGTGCCAGCAGCAAGACAGGGGGCGGGGAGCTGTTTTTT; CDR3 protein: CASSKTGGGELFF
D gene: .; CDR3 length: 14; clone size: .; J gene: TRBJ2-7; V gene: TRBV11-2; CDR3 DNA: TGTGCCAGCAGCTTAGATACCAGGGTGCACGAGCAGTACTTC; CDR3 protein: CASSLDTRVHEQYF
D gene: TRBD2; CDR3 length: 15; clone size: .; J gene: TRBJ2-1; V gene: TRBV11-2; CDR3 DNA: TGTGCCAGCACCTGGGGACTAGCGGATTACAATGAGCAGTTCTTC; CDR3 protein: CASTWGLADYNEQFF
D gene: TRBD1; CDR3 length: 13; clone size: .; J gene: TRBJ1-5; V gene: TRBV10-3; CDR3 DNA: TGTGCCATCAGTGAGGACAGGGCAAAGCCCCAGCATTTT; CDR3 protein: CAISEDRAKPQHF
D gene: .; CDR3 length: 15; clone size: .; J gene: TRBJ1-1; V gene: TRBV9; CDR3 DNA: TGTGCCAGCAGCGTATTCTCTCAAGGGGACACTGAAGCTTTCTTT; CDR3 protein: CASSVFSQGDTEAFF
D gene: TRBD1; CDR3 length: 14; clone size: .; J gene: TRBJ2-7; V gene: TRBV2; CDR3 DNA: TGTGCCAGCAGGGAAACAGGGGCGGAGCACGAGCAGTACTTC; CDR3 protein: CASRETGAEHEQYF
D gene: .; CDR3 length: 13; clone size: .; J gene: TRBJ2-7; V gene: TRBV12-3/TRBV12-4; CDR3 DNA: TGTGCCAGCAGCCCGGACATGGCCTACGAGCAGTACTTC; CDR3 protein: CASSPDMAYEQYF
D gene: TRBD1; CDR3 length: 13; clone size: .; J gene: TRBJ1-2; V gene: TRBV12-3/TRBV12-4; CDR3 DNA: TGTGCCAGCAGTTTAGGACAGGGGTATGGCTACACCTTC; CDR3 protein: CASSLGQGYGYTF
D gene: TRBD1; CDR3 length: 15; clone size: .; J gene: TRBJ1-1; V gene: TRBV6-5; CDR3 DNA: TGTGCCAGCAGTTCCCTCGGACAGGGAGGGACTGAAGCTTTCTTT; CDR3 protein: CASSSLGQGGTEAFF
D gene: TRBD2; CDR3 length: 17; clone size: .; J gene: TRBJ2-5; V gene: TRBV5-1; CDR3 DNA: TGCGCCAGCAGCCCAGGTGTACGGGACTATTGGCAGGAGACCCAGTACTTC; CDR3 protein: CASSPGVRDYWQETQYF
D gene: .; CDR3 length: 15; clone size: once; J gene: TRBJ2-3; V gene: TRBV9; CDR3 DNA: TGTGCCAGCAGCGTAGATGAGTCCCGATCAGATACGCAGTATTTT; CDR3 protein: CASSVDESRSDTQYF
D gene: .; CDR3 length: 13; clone size: .; J gene: TRBJ1-5; V gene: TRBV15; CDR3 DNA: TGTGCCACCAACACAGGGAACAATCAGCCCCAGCATTTT; CDR3 protein: CATNTGNNQPQHF
D gene: .; CDR3 length: 15; clone size: .; J gene: TRBJ1-4; V gene: TRBV19; CDR3 DNA: TGTGCCAGTAGTATAGACAACAGGGATGGTGAAAAACTGTTTTTT; CDR3 protein: CASSIDNRDGEKLFF
D gene: TRBD2; CDR3 length: 15; clone size: .; J gene: TRBJ2-1; V gene: TRBV6-5; CDR3 DNA: TGTGCCAGCAGTTACTCGACAAGCGGGAGAGGTGAGCAGTTCTTC; CDR3 protein: CASSYSTSGRGEQFF
D gene: .; CDR3 length: 11; clone size: .; J gene: TRBJ1-1; V gene: TRBV12-5; CDR3 DNA: TGTGCTAGTGGTTTCGGCACTGAAGCTTTCTTT; CDR3 protein: CASGFGTEAFF
D gene: TRBD2; CDR3 length: 16; clone size: .; J gene: TRBJ2-1; V gene: TRBV6-1; CDR3 DNA: TGTGCCAGCAGTGACCCCGGGACTAGCGGTAACAATGAGCAGTTCTTC; CDR3 protein: CASSDPGTSGNNEQFF
D gene: TRBD2; CDR3 length: 15; clone size: once; J gene: TRBJ2-3; V gene: TRBV19; CDR3 DNA: TGTGCCAGTAGTATACTAGCGGGAGGCACAGATACGCAGTATTTT; CDR3 protein: CASSILAGGTDTQYF
D gene: .; CDR3 length: 12; clone size: .; J gene: TRBJ2-7; V gene: TRBV4-1; CDR3 DNA: TGCGCCAGCAGCCACAGCTCCTACGAGCAGTACTTC; CDR3 protein: CASSHSSYEQYF
D gene: .; CDR3 length: 17; clone size: .; J gene: TRBJ1-1; V gene: TRBV18; CDR3 DNA: TGTGCCAGCTCACCACTCCCGGAAGGAGGCTTGAACACTGAAGCTTTCTTT; CDR3 protein: CASSPLPEGGLNTEAFF
D gene: .; CDR3 length: 11; clone size: .; J gene: TRBJ1-2; V gene: TRBV20-1; CDR3 DNA: TGCAGTGTTGACAGAACAGATGGCTACACCTTC; CDR3 protein: CSVDRTDGYTF
D gene: TRBD1; CDR3 length: 14; clone size: once; J gene: TRBJ2-3; V gene: TRBV2; CDR3 DNA: TGTGCCAGCAGACTTGACAGGGGCTCAGATACGCAGTATTTT; CDR3 protein: CASRLDRGSDTQYF
D gene: TRBD1; CDR3 length: 16; clone size: .; J gene: TRBJ2-1; V gene: TRBV14; CDR3 DNA: TGTGCCAGCAGCCAAGACACGGACAGGGTGGGCAATGAGCAGTTCTTC; CDR3 protein: CASSQDTDRVGNEQFF
D gene: .; CDR3 length: 11; clone size: once; J gene: TRBJ2-1; V gene: TRBV4-2; CDR3 DNA: TGTGCCAGCAGCCAAGAGGCGGTCCAGTTCTTC; CDR3 protein: CASSQEAVQFF
D gene: TRBD1; CDR3 length: 16; clone size: .; J gene: TRBJ1-5; V gene: TRBV28; CDR3 DNA: TGTGCCAGCAGTTGGACAGGGGCTGATGTCAATCAGCCCCAGCATTTT; CDR3 protein: CASSWTGADVNQPQHF
D gene: .; CDR3 length: 19; clone size: few; J gene: TRBJ2-7; V gene: TRBV3-1/TRBV3-2; CDR3 DNA: TGTGCCAGCAGCCAACGGAGCGGTGTTAGGTGGGGATTCTCCTACGAGCAGTACTTC; CDR3 protein: CASSQRSGVRWGFSYEQYF
D gene: TRBD2; CDR3 length: 14; clone size: .; J gene: TRBJ2-7; V gene: TRBV10-3; CDR3 DNA: TGTGCCATCAGCCCCGTGGTAGCGGGAGACGAGCAGTACTTC; CDR3 protein: CAISPVVAGDEQYF
D gene: TRBD2; CDR3 length: 15; clone size: .; J gene: TRBJ2-7; V gene: TRBV2; CDR3 DNA: TGTGCCAGCAGTGAAATAGCGGGAGGGCCCTACGAGCAGTACTTC; CDR3 protein: CASSEIAGGPYEQYF
D gene: .; CDR3 length: 13; clone size: .; J gene: TRBJ1-6; V gene: TRBV6-5; CDR3 DNA: TGTGCCAGCAGGAGCTCCTATAATTCACCCCTCCACTTT; CDR3 protein: CASRSSYNSPLHF
D gene: TRBD1; CDR3 length: 15; clone size: .; J gene: TRBJ2-1; V gene: TRBV6-5; CDR3 DNA: TGTGCCAGCAGTACCGGACAGGGTTCCTACAATGAGCAGTTCTTC; CDR3 protein: CASSTGQGSYNEQFF
D gene: .; CDR3 length: 15; clone size: .; J gene: TRBJ2-2; V gene: TRBV11-2; CDR3 DNA: TGTGCCAGCAGCTCCACCGGAGGGAACACCGGGGAGCTGTTTTTT; CDR3 protein: CASSSTGGNTGELFF
D gene: TRBD2; CDR3 length: 15; clone size: few; J gene: TRBJ2-7; V gene: TRBV3-1/TRBV3-2; CDR3 DNA: TGTGCCAGCAGCCCGGCATCTAGCGGGAGGAGCGAGCAGTACTTC; CDR3 protein: CASSPASSGRSEQYF
D gene: TRBD1; CDR3 length: 16; clone size: .; J gene: TRBJ2-7; V gene: TRBV9; CDR3 DNA: TGTGCCAGCAGCCCCCACCCGGGACAGAGCTCCTACGAGCAGTACTTC; CDR3 protein: CASSPHPGQSSYEQYF
D gene: TRBD2; CDR3 length: 18; clone size: .; J gene: TRBJ2-3; V gene: TRBV29-1; CDR3 DNA: TGCAGCGTTGAGACTAGCGGGAGGGCCAACGGGAGGGCAGATACGCAGTATTTT; CDR3 protein: CSVETSGRANGRADTQYF
D gene: .; CDR3 length: 14; clone size: .; J gene: TRBJ2-3; V gene: TRBV7-2; CDR3 DNA: TGTGCCAGCAACTTATGGGGCGGCACAGATACGCAGTATTTT; CDR3 protein: CASNLWGGTDTQYF
D gene: TRBD2; CDR3 length: 15; clone size: .; J gene: TRBJ2-7; V gene: TRBV5-4; CDR3 DNA: TGTGCCAGCAGCTTTATCGCGGGAGGGCCAACCGAGCAGTACTTC; CDR3 protein: CASSFIAGGPTEQYF
D gene: .; CDR3 length: 14; clone size: .; J gene: TRBJ1-5; V gene: TRBV28; CDR3 DNA: TGTGCCAGCAGTGACAGACGGGCCAATCAGCCCCAGCATTTT; CDR3 protein: CASSDRRANQPQHF